The TCR beta chain described here comes from a study of cytomegalovirus exposure and HLA in healthy donors. Study overall: There were 85 million or so unique TCRs (from HLA-typed donors) in an early data release.

This PCR relied on a set of 60 Vbeta primers and 13 Jbeta primers. Profiling relied on immunoSEQ multiplex PCR, and the TCRdb table lists in-frame clones only, not all of them. The table records approximately 150,000 clones, 70% of them present only once. Germline V lookup: CDR1 PRHDT, CDR2 FYEKMQ (reference sequence). With 5 bases removed from V and 0 bases from J, the gap between germline ends came to 13 bases. The CDR3 is 16 amino acids. The clonotype originates from a man aged 18 to 30 in good health and CMV-seropositive. Sequencing input: PBMCs. The V call is TRBV13, the J call TRBJ2-2; weak D call: TRBD1 (5 bases). The chain's CDR3 is CASSDGQKSNTGELFF. The CDR3 DNA reads as TGTGCCAGCAGCGACGGACAAAAATCGAACACCGGGGAGCTGTTTTTT.